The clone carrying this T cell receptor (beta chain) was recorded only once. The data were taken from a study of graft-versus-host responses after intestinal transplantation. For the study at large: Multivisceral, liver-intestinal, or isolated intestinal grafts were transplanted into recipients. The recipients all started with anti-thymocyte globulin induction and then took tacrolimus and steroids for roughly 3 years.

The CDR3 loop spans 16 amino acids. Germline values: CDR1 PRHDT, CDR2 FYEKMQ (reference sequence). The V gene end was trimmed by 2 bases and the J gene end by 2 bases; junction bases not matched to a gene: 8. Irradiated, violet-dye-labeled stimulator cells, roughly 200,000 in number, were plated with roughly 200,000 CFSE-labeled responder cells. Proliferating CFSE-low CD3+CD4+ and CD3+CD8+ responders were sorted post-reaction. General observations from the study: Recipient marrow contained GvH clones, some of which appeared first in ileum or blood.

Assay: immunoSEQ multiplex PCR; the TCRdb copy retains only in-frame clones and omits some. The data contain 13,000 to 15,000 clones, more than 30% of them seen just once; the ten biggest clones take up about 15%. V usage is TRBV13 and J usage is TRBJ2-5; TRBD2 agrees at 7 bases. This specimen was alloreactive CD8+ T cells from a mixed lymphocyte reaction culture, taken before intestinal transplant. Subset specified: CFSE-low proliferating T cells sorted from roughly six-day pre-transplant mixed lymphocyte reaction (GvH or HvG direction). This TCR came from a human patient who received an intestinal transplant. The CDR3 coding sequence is TGTGCCAGCAGCTTACGCCTCGGGACTAAACAAGAGACCCAGTACTTC. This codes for CASSLRLGTKQETQYF.